In this sample, the clone carrying this T cell receptor (beta chain) turned up once. The antigen is not known. This sample was taken from a study of human versus mouse CDR3 diversity and MHC coevolution. Broader study findings: Mice had fewer CDR3 deletions and insertions than humans on average.

V lost 6 bases and J lost 1, with 9 bases in between. Germline values: CDR1 MNHEY, CDR2 SVGAGI. The CDR3 consists of 13 residues. Measured with immunoSEQ multiplex PCR; TCRdb has only the in-frame clones, and not every one. The sample contains about 77,000 clones, about 90% of which appear only once. The chain uses TRBV6-5 and TRBJ1-2; tentatively, D is TRBD1 (5 bases). Sequenced sample: naive CD4+ T cells from blood. Subset given: CD45RO-negative CD62L-positive naive CD4 T cells. This TCR came from a person aged 25 to 69 in good health. Written as DNA, the CDR3 is TGTGCCAGCAGCCGGACATTTAACTATGGCTACACCTTC. Its translation: CASSRTFNYGYTF.